This T cell receptor (beta chain) was sequenced for a study of OX40 agonist ivuxolimab in advanced cancers. Study summary: Patients took ivuxolimab, an agonistic anti-OX40 (CD134) antibody.

Trimming took off 4 bases at V and 7 bases at J, with 20 bases between the two ends. This CDR3 comprises 16 residues. Germline CDR1 and CDR2: LNHDA and SQIVND (reference sequence). About this clone itself: Its antigen is unidentified.

General observations from the study: There were also nonresponders showing low normalized T-cell clonal expansion.

Sequencing was performed with immunoSEQ multiplex PCR; in TCRdb, only in-frame clones are kept and a portion is missing. This table has about 65,000 clones, roughly nine tenths appearing once. The TCR sequence derives from an adult with an advanced solid tumor such as melanoma, head and neck, liver or kidney cancer. The starting material was CD4+ or CD8+ T cells sorted from blood, obtained in a trial of the OX40 agonist ivuxolimab. V usage is TRBV19 and J usage is TRBJ2-4; D may be TRBD2 (5 bases). CDR3 in DNA: TGTGCCAGTAGTACTTTACAGACGCTACCGGGGAACATTCAGTACTTC. It encodes CASSTLQTLPGNIQYF.